Following are 26 T cell receptor beta chains from one sample sequenced in a study of control samples from healthy donors and cancer patients. This table comes from immunoSEQ multiplex PCR, and its TCRdb copy is limited to in-frame clones, with some not included. The top ten hold about an eighth of the sample, which has tens of thousands of clones, roughly 87% seen once. The sequencing sample was made of PBMCs. These TCRs come from a man in his sixties with head and neck cancer.

V gene TRBV19 combines with J gene TRBJ2-3, with 8 nucleotides matching TRBD1. The CDR3 sequence is 15 residues long. Unmatched junction bases numbered 7, after V lost 5 bases and J lost 3 bases. Germline lookup yields CDR1 LNHDA and CDR2 SQIVND (reference sequence). CDR3 amino acids: CASSLGTGTTDTQYF. CDR3 coding DNA: TGTGCCAGTAGTCTCGGGACAGGTACTACAGATACGCAGTATTTT.

This clone was observed a few times. The chain employs TRBV2 and TRBJ2-7, with D perhaps given as TRBD1 or TRBD2 (5 bases each). V lost 2 bases to trimming and J lost 7 bases, with 21 bases between them. Germline CDR1 reads SNHLY; CDR2 reads FYNNEI. This CDR3 comprises 16 residues. The CDR3, as DNA: TGTGCCAGCAGTGAATTGGGGGTCAGGGTTGTACGTGAGCAGTACTTC. Its protein product is CASSELGVRVVREQYF.

This chain connects TRBV5-1 to TRBJ1-1; no clear D. V lost 0 bases and J lost 3, with 9 bases in between. Germline V gene sequence: CDR1 SGHRS, CDR2 YFSETQ. CDR3 length: 14 amino acids. DNA for the CDR3: TGCGCCAGCAGCTTGGGTGCGGGTTACACTGAAGCTTTCTTT. Its protein product is CASSLGAGYTEAFF. The full variable domain, rest sourced from reference TRBV5-1 and TRBJ1-1, is KAGVTQTPRYLIKTRGQQVTLSCSPISGHRSVSWYQQTPGQGLQFLFEYFSETQRNKGNFPGRFSGRQFSNSRSEMNVSTLELGDSALYLCASSLGAGYTEAFFGQGTRLTVV.

The chain is built from TRBV7-3 and TRBJ2-1; 7 bases fit TRBD2. The CDR3 is 15 residues long. The ends lost 2 bases at V and 7 bases at J; junction bases unmatched: 8. Germline CDR1 is SGHTA and CDR2 is FQGTGA. CDR3 nucleotide sequence: TGTGCCAGCAGCTTAGAGGGAGGGCCTAAGAATGAGCAGTTCTTC. Protein: CASSLEGGPKNEQFF.

V usage is TRBV2 and J usage is TRBJ1-1; tentative D call: TRBD1 (6 bases). The V gene's germline CDR1 is SNHLY and CDR2 FYNNEI. CDR3 length: 14 amino acids. V lost 8 bases and J 6 bases, leaving 19 bases between the germline ends. Here the CDR3 reads CASGDRTAGPEAFF. CDR3 bases: TGTGCCAGCGGAGACAGGACCGCAGGCCCTGAAGCTTTCTTT.

This clone was found a few times. V is TRBV1 and J is TRBJ2-1; the table gives TRBD2 as D, unverified against the DNA. TRBV1 is a pseudogene locus. The CDR3 contains 14 residues. The CDR3 DNA reads TGCACCAGCAGCAAACTAGCGGGAGTCTATGAGCAGTTCTTC. This encodes CTSSKLAGVYEQFF.

This clone was observed once. The chain combines TRBV6-5 with TRBJ2-7, with D maybe TRBD1 (6 bases). The CDR3 has 12 residues. Trimming shortened V by 5 bases and J by 6 bases, and 11 bases separated the two germline ends. Germline V lookup: CDR1 MNHEY, CDR2 SVGAGI. CDR3 in DNA: TGTGCCAGCAGTCTCAGGGGTGCCGAGCAGTACTTC. Translating gives CASSLRGAEQYF.

This clone was recorded a few times. J is TRBJ1-6 and V is TRBV2; no definite D call. The germline V gene has CDR1 SNHLY and CDR2 FYNNEI. CDR3 length: 14 residues. Trimming pared 2 bases from V and 11 bases from J, leaving 13 bases between. The CDR3 protein is CASSEYPEIAPLHF. The CDR3 DNA reads as TGTGCCAGCAGTGAATACCCCGAGATCGCACCCCTCCACTTT.

The V and J genes are TRBV5-1 and TRBJ2-7, with 8 bases identical to TRBD2. The CDR3 length is 14 residues. V dropped 2 bases and J dropped 2; count of bases not matched to a gene: 3. Germline lookup yields CDR1 SGHRS and CDR2 YFSETQ. This CDR3 is CASSFQRGPYEQYF. CDR3 nucleotide sequence: TGCGCCAGCAGCTTCCAGCGGGGGCCCTACGAGCAGTACTTC. The whole variable domain, filled in from reference TRBV5-1 and TRBJ2-7, reads KAGVTQTPRYLIKTRGQQVTLSCSPISGHRSVSWYQQTPGQGLQFLFEYFSETQRNKGNFPGRFSGRQFSNSRSEMNVSTLELGDSALYLCASSFQRGPYEQYFGPGTRLTVT.

The chain is built from TRBV27 and TRBJ1-2; unclear D gene. There are 13 residues in the CDR3. V gave up 4 bases and J gave up 4 bases, with 10 bases separating them. Germline V gives CDR1 MNHEY, CDR2 SMNVEV (reference sequence). The CDR3 sequence: CASSYIGGYGYTF. In DNA, the CDR3 is TGTGCCAGCAGTTATATAGGCGGCTATGGCTACACCTTC.

The genes are TRBV5-4 and TRBJ2-2; a possible D gene is TRBD1 (5 bases). V lost 0 bases to trimming and J lost 1 base, with 10 bases between them. The germline V gene has CDR1 SGHNT and CDR2 YYREEE (reference sequence). The CDR3 is made up of 16 amino acids. CDR3 nucleotides: TGTGCCAGCAGCTTGGCCGCCGACAGGAACACCGGGGAGCTGTTTTTT. As protein: CASSLAADRNTGELFF.

The genes are TRBV7-2 and TRBJ1-1; weak D call: TRBD1 (5 bases). Trimming removed 5 bases from V and 7 bases from J, with 14 bases in between. This CDR3 contains 13 residues. CDR1 is SGHTA, CDR2 FQGNSA, per germline. The chain's CDR3 is CASSAGRRLEAFF. The DNA of the CDR3 is TGTGCCAGCAGCGCGGGACGGCGGCTTGAAGCTTTCTTT.

This chain uses TRBV2 with TRBJ1-1; D possibly corresponds to TRBD1 (5 bases). This CDR3 region has 13 residues. Trimming shortened V by 7 bases and J by 3 bases, and 12 bases separated the two germline ends. Germline V CDR1 and CDR2: SNHLY, FYNNEI. The CDR3 sequence is CASTIRVDTEAFF. In nucleotides, the CDR3 is TGTGCCAGCACGATCAGGGTGGACACTGAAGCTTTCTTT.

This chain uses TRBV7-9 with TRBJ2-1; 9 bases line up with TRBD2. Germline V CDR1 and CDR2: SEHNR, FQNEAQ (reference sequence). The junction had 5 bases not matched to a gene; V was cut back by 5 bases and J by 0 bases. The CDR3 sequence is 16 residues long. The CDR3 loop is CASSIYSGSSYNEQFF. The CDR3 bases are TGTGCCAGCAGCATTTATAGCGGGAGCTCCTACAATGAGCAGTTCTTC.

The chain recombines TRBV11-2 with TRBJ1-2; D remains ambiguous. CDR1 and CDR2 from the germline V gene are SGHAT and FQNNGV. This CDR3 has 14 residues. Between the trimmed V and J ends, which lost 5 bases and 0 bases, there was a span of 10 bases. CDR3 nucleotide sequence: TGTGCCAGCAGCCGCCCTCAGGCTAACTATGGCTACACCTTC. It specifies CASSRPQANYGYTF. The complete variable domain, with remaining parts taken from reference TRBV11-2 and TRBJ1-2, reads EAGVAQSPRYKIIEKRQSVAFWCNPISGHATLYWYQQILGQGPKLLIQFQNNGVVDDSQLPKDRFSAERLKGVDSTLKIQPAKLEDSAVYLCASSRPQANYGYTFGSGTRLTVV.

The rearrangement joins TRBV2 to TRBJ2-1; tentative D call: TRBD2 (6 bases). This CDR3 comprises 16 residues. The germline V gene has CDR1 SNHLY and CDR2 FYNNEI. With 7 bases removed from V and 6 bases from J, the gap between germline ends came to 22 bases. DNA of the CDR3: TGTGCCAGCATAGACCAACCGGACTACTTGGCCAATGAGCAGTTCTTC. It codes for CASIDQPDYLANEQFF. Supplemented by reference TRBV2 and TRBJ2-1, the full variable domain reads EPEVTQTPSHQVTQMGQEVILRCVPISNHLYFYWYRQILGQKVEFLVSFYNNEISEKSEIFDDQFSVERPDGSNFTLKIRSTKLEDSAMYFCASIDQPDYLANEQFFGPGTRLTVL.

The chain uses TRBV9 and TRBJ1-1; tentatively, D is TRBD1 (5 bases). Trimming removed 0 bases at V and 1 base at J, with 7 bases between. Per germline, CDR1 SGDLS and CDR2 YYNGEE. This CDR3 contains 14 residues. The CDR3 loop is CASSVVDKNTEAFF. CDR3 nucleotides: TGTGCCAGCAGCGTAGTGGACAAGAACACTGAAGCTTTCTTT. Filled out from reference TRBV9 and TRBJ1-1, the complete variable domain reads DSGVTQTPKHLITATGQRVTLRCSPRSGDLSVYWYQQSLDQGLQFLIQYYNGEERAKGNILERFSAQQFPDLHSELNLSSLELGDSALYFCASSVVDKNTEAFFGQGTRLTVV.

The chain links TRBV7-2 to TRBJ1-5; D unresolved. The CDR3 is made up of 13 amino acids. V was clipped by 7 bases and J by 7 bases, with 14 bases between them. Germline CDR1 is SGHTA and CDR2 is FQGNSA. The CDR3: CASTSDGWQPQHF. The CDR3 bases are TGTGCCAGCACCAGTGACGGTTGGCAGCCCCAGCATTTT.

The gene calls are TRBV9 and TRBJ2-1; D possibly corresponds to TRBD2 (7 bases). V was shortened by 4 bases and J by 6 bases, with 14 bases between the two germline ends. The CDR3 runs 14 residues. Germline values: CDR1 SGDLS, CDR2 YYNGEE. CDR3: CASSHTGGLNEQFF. The CDR3 nucleotides are TGTGCCAGCAGCCACACGGGGGGCCTCAATGAGCAGTTCTTC.

V usage is TRBV11-3 and J usage is TRBJ2-5, with a possible D match to TRBD1 (5 bases). The CDR3 length is 15 residues. V lost 1 base and J 2 bases, leaving 11 bases between the germline ends. CDR1 is SGHNT, CDR2 YENEEA, per germline. CDR3 in DNA: TGTGCCAGCAGCTTAGGGTCACAGGATCAAGAGACCCAGTACTTC. It is translated as CASSLGSQDQETQYF.

The CDR3 protein is CASSQGLGQGNEQFF. CDR3 bases: TGCGCCAGCAGCCAAGGTTTGGGACAGGGGAATGAGCAGTTCTTC. This chain links TRBV4-1 with TRBJ2-1; 10 bases agree with TRBD1. Germline CDR1 and CDR2: MGHRA and YSYEKL. V shed 1 base and J 7 bases; nucleotides not matched to a gene: 4. The CDR3 length is 15 residues.

The chain is built from TRBV12-3 or TRBV12-4 and TRBJ1-1; 10 positions match TRBD1. CDR3 size: 13 residues. The V and J ends lost 7 bases and 4 bases, in that order; junction bases with no gene match: 3. The chain's CDR3 is CASTRDRGTEAFF. DNA for the CDR3: TGTGCCAGCACCAGGGACAGGGGCACTGAAGCTTTCTTT.

This rearrangement joins TRBV4-3 to TRBJ2-1; 11 bases are shared with TRBD2. The V gene's germline CDR1 is LGHNA and CDR2 YSLEER. V gave up 1 base and J gave up 9 bases; unmatched junction bases: 8. The CDR3 spans 16 residues. The DNA for the CDR3 is TGCGCCAGCAGCCAAGGGTTAGCGGGAGGGCCCTTTGAGCAGTTCTTC. The encoded protein is CASSQGLAGGPFEQFF.

This sequence joins TRBV2 and TRBJ2-2; D tentatively fits TRBD1 or TRBD2 (7 bases each). Trimming removed 6 bases from V and 4 bases from J, with 18 bases in between. The CDR3 covers 16 residues. CDR1 SNHLY and CDR2 FYNNEI come from the germline V gene. CDR3 coding DNA: TGTGCCAGCAGGGGAGGGGGCGCTTGGAGCACCGGGGAGCTGTTTTTT. Amino acid sequence: CASRGGGAWSTGELFF. Together with reference TRBV2 and TRBJ2-2, the CDR3 gives the full variable domain: EPEVTQTPSHQVTQMGQEVILRCVPISNHLYFYWYRQILGQKVEFLVSFYNNEISEKSEIFDDQFSVERPDGSNFTLKIRSTKLEDSAMYFCASRGGGAWSTGELFFGEGSRLTVL.

The J gene is TRBJ2-1, the V gene TRBV30; D gene ambiguous. The germline V gene encodes CDR1 GTSNPN and CDR2 SVGIG (reference sequence). The CDR3 contains 17 residues. V was clipped by 0 bases and J by 3 bases, with 18 bases between them. The CDR3 reads CAWSVLPTRKLYNEQFF. The CDR3 DNA reads TGTGCCTGGAGTGTACTTCCTACCCGAAAGCTCTACAATGAGCAGTTCTTC.

This chain links TRBV5-4 with TRBJ2-7; 7 positions agree with TRBD2. CDR3 length: 15 residues. With 4 bases clipped from V and 6 bases from J, the junction kept 13 bases outside the gene matches. Germline CDR1 SGHNT, CDR2 YYREEE (reference sequence). Here the CDR3 reads CASSPRREGSSEQYF. The CDR3 DNA reads as TGTGCCAGCAGCCCCCGGAGGGAGGGTTCTAGCGAGCAGTACTTC. The full variable domain, with the rest looked up from reference TRBV5-4 and TRBJ2-7, is ETGVTQSPTHLIKTRGQQVTLRCSSQSGHNTVSWYQQALGQGPQFIFQYYREEENGRGNFPPRFSGLQFPNYSSELNVNALELDDSALYLCASSPRREGSSEQYFGPGTRLTVT.